This T cell receptor (beta chain) was identified during a study of blood T cell repertoires in COVID-19. V was pared by 6 bases and J by 3 bases, with 8 bases of the junction left unmatched. Looked up from germline, CDR1 is MNHEY and CDR2 is SMNVEV (reference sequence). The CDR3 contains 14 residues. Clones were sequenced by immunoSEQ multiplex PCR, and TCRdb holds only the in-frame ones, with some missing. The sample shows 340,000 or so clones, 65% to 85% of them seen only once. This TCR derives from a man aged 25-40 years with active or convalescent COVID-19. Material for sequencing was peripheral blood. The rearrangement joins TRBV27 to TRBJ2-7, with TRBD1 matching 7 bases. The CDR3 region has the DNA TGTGCCAGCAGGCCACCGGGACAGAACTACGAGCAGTACTTC. Its translation: CASRPPGQNYEQYF.